One and the same sample provided the 5 T cell receptor beta chains below, sequenced in a study of cytomegalovirus exposure and HLA in healthy donors. The PCR had 60 Vbeta and 13 Jbeta primers. Sequencing was performed with immunoSEQ multiplex PCR; in TCRdb, only in-frame clones are kept and a portion is missing. The sample consists of 180,000 or so clones, approximately 85% of them appearing once. Material: PBMCs. The origin of the receptors is a man in his late teens or twenties in good health and CMV-seropositive.

The V call is TRBV9, the J call TRBJ2-7; no definite D call. The length of the CDR3 is 13 residues. Germline values: CDR1 SGDLS, CDR2 YYNGEE. The ends were cut back, 2 bases at V and 9 bases at J, with 15 bases in the middle. The CDR3 here is CASSVDLEGGQYF. DNA for the CDR3: TGTGCCAGCAGCGTGGATTTAGAAGGCGGGCAGTACTTC.

The CDR3 is CASSQDGAGGPTTDTQYF. CDR3 bases: TGCGCCAGCAGCCAAGATGGAGCGGGGGGGCCTACCACAGATACGCAGTATTTT. The chain has TRBV4-1 and TRBJ2-3, with TRBD2 identical over 10 bases. The CDR3 is 18 residues long. Trimming took 0 bases from V and 2 from J; bases not matched to a gene: 8. From germline, CDR1 is MGHRA and CDR2 YSYEKL.

The V and J genes are TRBV6-1 and TRBJ2-1, with 7 bases fitting TRBD1. The ends lost 9 bases at V and 9 bases at J; junction bases unmatched: 14. CDR3 size: 14 residues. In germline, CDR1 is MNHNS, CDR2 SASEGT. The CDR3 DNA reads as TGTGCCAGTCTCAAGGGGGCCGGCATCGCTGAGCAGTTCTTC. This sequence encodes CASLKGAGIAEQFF.

This clone turned up a few times. The chain uses TRBV6-5 and TRBJ2-7, with a possible D match to TRBD2 (5 bases). Trimming shortened V by 6 bases and J by 7 bases, and 13 bases separated the two germline ends. Germline-derived CDR1 and CDR2 are MNHEY and SVGAGI. CDR3 size: 12 residues. CDR3 amino acids: CASSLRRGEQYF. In DNA, the CDR3 is TGTGCCAGCAGCCTCCGACGGGGAGAGCAGTACTTC.

The rearrangement links TRBV18 to TRBJ1-6, with 7 bases lining up with TRBD1. The CDR3 runs 14 residues. The germline gives CDR1 KGHSH, CDR2 LQKENI. With V trimmed by 5 bases and J by 7 bases, 5 bases remained unmatched. CDR3 nucleotides: TGTGCCAGCTCAAGGGGACAGTCAAATTCACCCCTCCACTTT. As protein: CASSRGQSNSPLHF.